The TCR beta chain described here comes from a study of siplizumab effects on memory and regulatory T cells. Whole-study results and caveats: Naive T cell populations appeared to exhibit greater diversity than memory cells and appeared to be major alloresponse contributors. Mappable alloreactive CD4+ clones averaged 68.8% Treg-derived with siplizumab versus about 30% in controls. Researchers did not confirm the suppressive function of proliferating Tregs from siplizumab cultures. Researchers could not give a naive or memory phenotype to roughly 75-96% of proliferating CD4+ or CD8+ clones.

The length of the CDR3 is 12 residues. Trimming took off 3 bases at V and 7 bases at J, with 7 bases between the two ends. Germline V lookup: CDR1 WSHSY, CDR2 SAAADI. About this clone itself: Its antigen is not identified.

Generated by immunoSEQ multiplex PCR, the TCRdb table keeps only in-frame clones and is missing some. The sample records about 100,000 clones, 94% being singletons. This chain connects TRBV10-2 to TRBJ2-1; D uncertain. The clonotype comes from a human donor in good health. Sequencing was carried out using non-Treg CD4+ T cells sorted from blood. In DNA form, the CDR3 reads TGCGCCAGCAGTGAAATATGGAATGAGCAGTTCTTC. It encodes CASSEIWNEQFF.